This T cell receptor (beta chain) was identified in a study of T cell responses to AZD1222 COVID-19 vaccine (dated by TCRdb to about 2021). Describing the broader study: TCR sequencing was performed for fewer than 250 trial participants, of whom about 200 were given two doses of AZD1222 and some 26 were given two doses of MenACWY control vaccine. Trial participants were enrolled into age subgroups of 18-55, 56-69 and 70-plus years, which contained around 150, 28 and 57 TCR-sequenced participants, respectively. The full study reports these points: Nearly half of unique spike-specific TCRs reportedly recognized epitopes outside regions mutated in the B.1.351 and B.1.1.7 variants. Only a handful of AZD1222 recipients were SARS-CoV-2 seropositive at baseline, limiting conclusions about previously exposed vaccinees. The whole spike protein was spanned by vaccine-associated CD4 TCRs, and dominant responses were seen in regions 160-218 and 743-854. Participants were mostly white British and included more females than males, and it was suggested by the authors that clonal diversity may have been underestimated. After two AZD1222 doses, spike-specific TCR breadth and depth were significantly higher than at day 0 and than in MenACWY recipients. Because no day 14 peak-response samples were available, repertoires were characterized only after the peak T cell response. The 56-69-year group was small, and its depth increase did not reach significance, likely because of low power.

Interpreted using the paper, the time point label stands for: about 28 days (+/-7) after the second vaccine dose. AZD1222 recipients whose second dose came at about 4 weeks and those whose second dose came at about 12 weeks were combined into one group, since spike-specific TCR depth and breadth did not differ between the two schedules. Samples from vaccinated people were obtained from the UK trials COV001 and COV002, which included a single-blind randomized controlled phase 2/3 trial of AZD1222 (ChAdOx1 nCoV-19) in healthy adults. For TCRbeta chain sequencing, PBMC samples from trial participants were taken at day 0 and at day 28 after the second dose. Regarding this clone: Its specific antigen is unknown. No base quality information exists; no much larger clone differs at one position.

The CDR3 regions of human TCRbeta chains were analyzed by immunosequencing. Processing in the source paper ran as follows. Repertoire TCRs were matched against a reference library of SARS-CoV-2-specific TCRs generated with the MIRA antigen-specificity platform. Breadth was defined as the fraction of unique TCRs that were SARS-CoV-2-associated, and depth was defined as the fraction of total T cells that were SARS-CoV-2-associated. Each spike-specific TCR was assigned to its reactive spike region and to a CD4 or CD8 class using the MIRA data. Log10-transformed breadth and depth values were compared by one-way ANOVA with Sidak's multiple comparisons tests. The clones in this table, taken by TCRdb from immuneACCESS, are in-frame only. Not every clone is retained; where verified, under half of the shortfall comes from an unresolved V gene, and the cause of the rest is unknown. The V and J calls and clone size are taken from that table; D and trimming were inferred from the DNA. The sample has 65,000 to 70,000 clones on record, over 80% of them singletons. Roughly 23% of the sample is held by the ten biggest clonotypes.

The input for sequencing was peripheral blood, taken 28 days after the second AZD1222 dose. The receptor's source is an adult who received the AZD1222 COVID-19 vaccine.

The CDR3 has the sequence CAIKGTSGGTADTQYF. In nucleotides, the sequence is TGTGCCATCAAAGGGACTAGCGGGGGGACTGCAGATACGCAGTATTTT. The chain couples TRBV10-3 to TRBJ2-3, and TRBD2 aligns with 15 junction nucleotides. Including the terminal cysteine and phenylalanine, the CDR3 comprises 16 residues. Of the read, only the CDR3 DNA is kept; its 48 bases are in frame from base 1. In the germline V gene, CDR1 corresponds to ENHRY and CDR2 to SYGVKD. Compared with germline, V lacks 7 bases and J lacks 4 bases; bases without a gene match: 6.